The sequence of this T cell receptor beta chain was determined in a study of blood T cell repertoires in COVID-19. At the level of the study: Sources were T cells, B-cell-depleted T cells, or PBMCs; the material itself was cDNA or gDNA.

CDR3 length: 17 residues. The germline V gene has CDR1 MGHRA and CDR2 YSYEKL. V was pared by 5 bases and J by 8 bases, with 24 bases between. Sequencing used immunoSEQ multiplex PCR; TCRdb keeps in-frame clones, though not all of them. The sample comprises about 120,000 clones, about 80% of which are singletons, and approximately 3.9% rests with the top ten. This chain connects TRBV4-1 to TRBJ1-4, with D possibly being TRBD1 (6 bases). The source of this sequence is a woman at least 80 years old with acute or convalescent COVID-19. Sample: peripheral blood. In DNA, the CDR3 is TGCGCCAGCAGCGAAGCCACGGGACACCGCTTGAAGGAAAAACTGTTTTTT. It encodes CASSEATGHRLKEKLFF.